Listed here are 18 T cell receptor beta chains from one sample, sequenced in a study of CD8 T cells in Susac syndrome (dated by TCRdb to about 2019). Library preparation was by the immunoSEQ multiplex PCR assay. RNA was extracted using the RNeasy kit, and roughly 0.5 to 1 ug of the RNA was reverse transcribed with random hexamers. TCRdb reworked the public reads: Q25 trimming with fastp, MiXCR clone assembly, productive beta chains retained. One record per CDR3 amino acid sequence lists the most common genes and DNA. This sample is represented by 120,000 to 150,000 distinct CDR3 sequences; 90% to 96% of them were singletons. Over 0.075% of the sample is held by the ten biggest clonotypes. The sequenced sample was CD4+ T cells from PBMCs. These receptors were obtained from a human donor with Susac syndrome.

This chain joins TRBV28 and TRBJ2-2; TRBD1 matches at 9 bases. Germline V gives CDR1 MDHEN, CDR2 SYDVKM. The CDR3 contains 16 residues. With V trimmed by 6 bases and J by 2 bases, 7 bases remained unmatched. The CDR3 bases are TGTGCCAGCAGACCCTACAGGGGGCCCAACACCGGGGAGCTGTTTTTT. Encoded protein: CASRPYRGPNTGELFF.

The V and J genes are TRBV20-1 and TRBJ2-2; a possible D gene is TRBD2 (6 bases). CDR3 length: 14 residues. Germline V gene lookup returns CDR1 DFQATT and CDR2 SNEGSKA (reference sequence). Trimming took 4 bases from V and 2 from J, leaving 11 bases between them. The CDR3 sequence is CSATGTLNTGELFF. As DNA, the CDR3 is TGCAGTGCTACCGGGACTCTCAACACCGGGGAGCTGTTTTTT.

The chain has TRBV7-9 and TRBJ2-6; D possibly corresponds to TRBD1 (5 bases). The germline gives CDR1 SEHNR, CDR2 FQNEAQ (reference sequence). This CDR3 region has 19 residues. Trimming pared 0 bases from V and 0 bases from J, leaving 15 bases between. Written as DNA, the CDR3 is TGTGCCAGCAGCTTAGCGACAGTACAGTACGCCTCTGGGGCCAACGTCCTGACTTTC. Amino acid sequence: CASSLATVQYASGANVLTF. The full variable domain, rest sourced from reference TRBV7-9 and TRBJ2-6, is DTGVSQNPRHKITKRGQNVTFRCDPISEHNRLYWYRQTLGQGPEFLTYFQNEAQLEKSRLLSDRFSAERPKGSFSTLEIQRTEQGDSAMYLCASSLATVQYASGANVLTFGAGSRLTVL.

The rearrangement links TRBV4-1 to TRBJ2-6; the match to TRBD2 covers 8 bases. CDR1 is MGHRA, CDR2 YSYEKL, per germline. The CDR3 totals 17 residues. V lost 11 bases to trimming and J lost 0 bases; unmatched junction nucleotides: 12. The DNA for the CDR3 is TGCGCCTCGCAGCGTTTAGCGGGGAGCTCTGGGGCCAACGTCCTGACTTTC. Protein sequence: CASQRLAGSSGANVLTF.

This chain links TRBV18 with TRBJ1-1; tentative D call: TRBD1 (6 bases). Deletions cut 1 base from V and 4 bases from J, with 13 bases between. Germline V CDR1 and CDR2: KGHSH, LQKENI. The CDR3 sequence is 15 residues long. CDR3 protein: CASSPQGDEATEAFF. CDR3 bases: TGTGCCAGCTCACCACAGGGGGATGAGGCCACTGAAGCTTTCTTT.

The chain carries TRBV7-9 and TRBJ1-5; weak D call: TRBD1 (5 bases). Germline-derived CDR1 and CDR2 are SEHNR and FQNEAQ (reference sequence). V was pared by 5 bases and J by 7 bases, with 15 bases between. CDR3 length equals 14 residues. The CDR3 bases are TGTGCCAGCAGCCTCGGGGGGGACGGGCAGCCCCAGCATTTT. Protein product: CASSLGGDGQPQHF.

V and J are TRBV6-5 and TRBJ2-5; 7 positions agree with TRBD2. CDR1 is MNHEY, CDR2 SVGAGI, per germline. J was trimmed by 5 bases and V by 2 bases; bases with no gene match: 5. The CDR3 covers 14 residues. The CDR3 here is CASSYQGGDETQYF. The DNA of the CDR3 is TGTGCCAGCAGTTACCAGGGAGGGGACGAGACCCAGTACTTC.

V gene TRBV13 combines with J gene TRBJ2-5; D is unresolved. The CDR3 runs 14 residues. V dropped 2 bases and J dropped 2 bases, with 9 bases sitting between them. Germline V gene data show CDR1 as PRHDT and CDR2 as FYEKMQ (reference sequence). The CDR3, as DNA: TGTGCCAGCAGCTTACAGGCCAGACAAGAGACCCAGTACTTC. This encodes CASSLQARQETQYF.

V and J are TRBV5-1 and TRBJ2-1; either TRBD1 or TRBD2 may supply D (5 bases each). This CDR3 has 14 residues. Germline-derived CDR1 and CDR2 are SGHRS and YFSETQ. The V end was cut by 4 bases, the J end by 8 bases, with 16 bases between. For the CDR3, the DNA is TGCGCCAGCAGCCTGAGTTCGGGGCCGGATGAGCAGTTCTTC. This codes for CASSLSSGPDEQFF.

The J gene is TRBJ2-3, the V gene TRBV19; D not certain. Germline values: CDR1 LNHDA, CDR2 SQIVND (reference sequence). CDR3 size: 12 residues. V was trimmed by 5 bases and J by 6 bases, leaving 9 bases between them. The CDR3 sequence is CASSLLQDTQYF. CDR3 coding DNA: TGTGCCAGTAGTCTTCTTCAGGATACGCAGTATTTT. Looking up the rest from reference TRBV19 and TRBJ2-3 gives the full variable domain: DGGITQSPKYLFRKEGQNVTLSCEQNLNHDAMYWYRQDPGQGLRLIYYSQIVNDFQKGDIAEGYSVSREKKESFPLTVTSAQKNPTAFYLCASSLLQDTQYFGPGTRLTVL.

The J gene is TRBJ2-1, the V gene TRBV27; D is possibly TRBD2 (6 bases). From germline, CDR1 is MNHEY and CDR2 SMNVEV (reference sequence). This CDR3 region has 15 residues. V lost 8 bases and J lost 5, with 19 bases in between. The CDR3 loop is CASRGDEGGNNEQFF. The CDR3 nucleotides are TGTGCCAGCCGTGGCGATGAGGGAGGAAACAATGAGCAGTTCTTC.

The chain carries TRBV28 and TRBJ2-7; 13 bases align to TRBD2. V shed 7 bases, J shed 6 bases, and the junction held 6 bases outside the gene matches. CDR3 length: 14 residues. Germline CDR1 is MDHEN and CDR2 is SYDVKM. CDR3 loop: CASKPGLAGSEQYF. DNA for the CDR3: TGTGCCAGCAAACCGGGACTAGCGGGAAGCGAGCAGTACTTC.

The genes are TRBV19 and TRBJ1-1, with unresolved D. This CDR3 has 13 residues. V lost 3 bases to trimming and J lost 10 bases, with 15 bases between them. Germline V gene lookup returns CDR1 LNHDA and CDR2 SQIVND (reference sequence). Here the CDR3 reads CASSIDGARPAFF. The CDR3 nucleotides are TGTGCCAGTAGTATCGACGGAGCCAGACCAGCTTTCTTT. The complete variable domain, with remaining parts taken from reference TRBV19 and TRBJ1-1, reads DGGITQSPKYLFRKEGQNVTLSCEQNLNHDAMYWYRQDPGQGLRLIYYSQIVNDFQKGDIAEGYSVSREKKESFPLTVTSAQKNPTAFYLCASSIDGARPAFFGQGTRLTVV.

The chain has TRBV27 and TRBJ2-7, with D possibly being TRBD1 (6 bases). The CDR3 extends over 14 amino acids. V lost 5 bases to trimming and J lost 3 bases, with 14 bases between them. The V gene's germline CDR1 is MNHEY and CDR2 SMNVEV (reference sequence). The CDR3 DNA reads TGTGCCAGCAGTCACCGGACAGACAGCTACGAGCAGTACTTC. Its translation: CASSHRTDSYEQYF.

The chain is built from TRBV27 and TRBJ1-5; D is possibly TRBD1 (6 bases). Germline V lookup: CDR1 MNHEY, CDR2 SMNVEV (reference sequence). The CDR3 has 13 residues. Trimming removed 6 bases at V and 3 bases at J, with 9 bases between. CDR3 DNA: TGTGCCAGCAGACGGGGGCCCAATCAGCCCCAGCATTTT. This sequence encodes CASRRGPNQPQHF.

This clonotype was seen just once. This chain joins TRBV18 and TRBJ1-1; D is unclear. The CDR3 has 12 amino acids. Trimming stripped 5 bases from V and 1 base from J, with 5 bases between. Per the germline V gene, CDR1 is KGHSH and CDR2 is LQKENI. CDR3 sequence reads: CASSAANTEAFF. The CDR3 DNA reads TGTGCCAGCTCAGCAGCGAACACTGAAGCTTTCTTT.

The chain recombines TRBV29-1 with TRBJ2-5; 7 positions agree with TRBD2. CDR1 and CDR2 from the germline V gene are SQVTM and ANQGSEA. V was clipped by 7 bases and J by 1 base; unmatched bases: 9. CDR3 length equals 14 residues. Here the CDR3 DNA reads TGCAGCGCCACACAAGCGGGGACCCAAGAGACCCAGTACTTC. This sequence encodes CSATQAGTQETQYF.

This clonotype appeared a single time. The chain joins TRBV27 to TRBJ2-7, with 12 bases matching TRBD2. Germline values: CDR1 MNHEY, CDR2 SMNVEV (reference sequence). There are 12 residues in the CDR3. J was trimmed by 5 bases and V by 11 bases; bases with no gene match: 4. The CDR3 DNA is TGTGCCGCGACTAGCGGGAGCCACGAGCAGTACTTC. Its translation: CAATSGSHEQYF.